These 23 T cell receptor beta chains share one sample of origin, sequenced in a study of radiotherapy plus CTLA-4 blockade in lung cancer. Produced via immunoSEQ multiplex PCR; TCRdb's table is partial and in-frame only. The sample has around 99,000 clones, about 86% seen once. The sample here was peripheral blood, taken from a patient treated with radiotherapy plus ipilimumab. The receptors were sampled from a human donor with non-small cell lung cancer that progressed on radiotherapy plus ipilimumab.

The rearrangement uses TRBV29-1 and TRBJ2-5; possibly TRBD1 for D (6 bases). V lost 2 bases to trimming and J lost 5 bases, with 12 bases between them. Germline CDR1 and CDR2: SQVTM and ANQGSEA. The CDR3 sequence is 13 residues long. CDR3 protein: CSVEPERGETQYF. CDR3 DNA sequence: TGCAGCGTTGAACCGGAAAGGGGGGAGACCCAGTACTTC.

V is TRBV11-2 and J is TRBJ2-7, with 7 positions matching TRBD2. The junction had 6 bases not matched to a gene; V was cut back by 5 bases and J by 5 bases. There are 13 residues in the CDR3. The V gene's germline CDR1 is SGHAT and CDR2 FQNNGV. Written as DNA, the CDR3 is TGTGCCAGCAGCCTGTTCGCGGGAGACGAGCAGTACTTC. Residues: CASSLFAGDEQYF.

V usage is TRBV7-2 and J usage is TRBJ2-1, with 13 bases aligning to TRBD2. J lost 5 bases, V lost 7 bases, and 5 bases had no gene match. This CDR3 comprises 15 residues. Germline loops: CDR1 SGHTA, CDR2 FQGNSA. Written as DNA, the CDR3 is TGTGCCAGCACCCGGACTAGCGGGAGAAACAATGAGCAGTTCTTC. Its protein is CASTRTSGRNNEQFF. The whole variable domain, filled in from reference TRBV7-2 and TRBJ2-1, reads GAGVSQSPSNKVTEKGKDVELRCDPISGHTALYWYRQSLGQGLEFLIYFQGNSAPDKSGLPSDRFSAERTGGSVSTLTIQRTQQEDSAVYLCASTRTSGRNNEQFFGPGTRLTVL.

The chain employs TRBV9 and TRBJ2-7; 13 positions match TRBD2. The ends lost 4 bases at V and 6 bases at J; junction bases unmatched: 10. This CDR3 has 16 amino acids. Germline V gene sequence: CDR1 SGDLS, CDR2 YYNGEE. The CDR3 protein is CASSPTSGRDPTEQYF. The CDR3 bases are TGTGCCAGCAGCCCAACTAGCGGGAGGGACCCCACCGAGCAGTACTTC.

The chain links TRBV7-2 to TRBJ2-7; perhaps TRBD2 as D (6 bases). This CDR3 contains 13 residues. Germline V CDR1 and CDR2: SGHTA, FQGNSA. Between the trimmed V and J ends, which lost 5 bases and 7 bases, there was a span of 15 bases. CDR3 nucleotide sequence: TGTGCCAGCAGCCTCCACGGGAGAGGGGAGCAGTACTTC. Its protein product is CASSLHGRGEQYF.

This clone was observed a few times. This rearrangement joins TRBV7-8 to TRBJ2-2; 7 bases are shared with TRBD2. CDR3 length: 17 residues. Trimming removed 1 base from V and 5 bases from J; junction bases left unmatched: 10. The V gene's germline CDR1 is SGHVS and CDR2 FQNEAQ. CDR3 in amino acids: CASSLGGGVPGTGELFF. Here the CDR3 DNA reads TGTGCCAGCAGCTTAGGCGGGGGAGTACCGGGGACCGGGGAGCTGTTTTTT.

This CDR3 reads CASSFPLGGTDTQYF. The CDR3 DNA follows: TGTGCCAGCAGCTTCCCCTTGGGGGGCACAGATACGCAGTATTTT. This rearrangement joins TRBV5-4 to TRBJ2-3, with D perhaps matching TRBD1 or TRBD2 (5 bases each). The germline gives CDR1 SGHNT, CDR2 YYREEE (reference sequence). This CDR3 is 15 amino acids long. The germline V and J ends were trimmed by 2 bases and 1 base, with 11 bases remaining between them.

The chain employs TRBV30 and TRBJ1-5; tentatively, D is TRBD1 (5 bases). There are 14 residues in the CDR3. V lost 4 bases to trimming and J lost 2 bases, with 12 bases between them. CDR1 is GTSNPN and CDR2 is SVGIG in the germline V gene (reference sequence). The CDR3 nucleotides are TGTGCCTGGACCTCGGTGGGGCGCAATCAGCCCCAGCATTTT. This sequence encodes CAWTSVGRNQPQHF.

CDR3 DNA: TGTGCCAGCAGCTTAGGACTAGCGGGATTCCGAGGCACAGATACGCAGTATTTT. It yields the protein CASSLGLAGFRGTDTQYF. The genes are TRBV11-3 and TRBJ2-3; 11 nucleotides align to TRBD2. This CDR3 spans 18 amino acids. CDR1 and CDR2 from the germline V gene are SGHNT and YENEEA. V shed 1 base, J shed 1 base, and the junction held 7 bases outside the gene matches.

The chain combines TRBV18 with TRBJ1-5; 8 nucleotides match TRBD1. The CDR3 extends over 15 amino acids. Germline CDR1 reads KGHSH; CDR2 reads LQKENI. J gave up 6 bases and V 6 bases, and 10 bases lay outside the gene matches. The CDR3 nucleotides read TGTGCCAGCTCGGGGTCAGGACAGGGTATTCAGCCCCAGCATTTT. Protein sequence: CASSGSGQGIQPQHF.

The J gene is TRBJ1-5, the V gene TRBV19; 7 bases are a match to TRBD1. Germline CDR1 is LNHDA and CDR2 is SQIVND (reference sequence). The V and J ends lost 6 bases and 7 bases, in that order; junction bases with no gene match: 9. The CDR3 has 14 residues. CDR3 nucleotides: TGTGCCAGTAGCCAGACAGGGAAGGGGCAGCCCCAGCATTTT. Its protein product is CASSQTGKGQPQHF.

The chain's CDR3 is CASSFRLAIGMDEQFF. The CDR3 nucleotides read TGCGCCAGCAGCTTCCGACTAGCGATAGGAATGGATGAGCAGTTCTTC. V and J are TRBV4-1 and TRBJ2-1, with TRBD2 matching over 8 bases. The CDR3 contains 16 residues. With V trimmed by 5 bases and J by 8 bases, 14 bases remained unmatched. The germline gives CDR1 MGHRA, CDR2 YSYEKL.

This sequence joins TRBV10-2 and TRBJ2-7, with 8 bases identical to TRBD2. With 8 bases clipped from V and 2 bases from J, the junction kept 8 bases outside the gene matches. CDR3 length: 14 amino acids. CDR1 is WSHSY and CDR2 is SAAADI in the germline V gene. The CDR3 DNA follows: TGCGCCAGCGGCATCCCTAGCGGGCCCTACGAGCAGTACTTC. Translated: CASGIPSGPYEQYF.

V usage is TRBV9 and J usage is TRBJ2-5, with TRBD1 as a possible D gene (6 bases). V gave up 4 bases and J gave up 5 bases, with 15 bases separating them. Germline CDR1 and CDR2: SGDLS and YYNGEE. The CDR3 has 14 residues. CDR3 in amino acids: CASSPGTTRETQYF. The DNA of the CDR3 is TGTGCCAGCAGCCCCGGGACAACGAGGGAGACCCAGTACTTC.

The chain recombines TRBV5-7 with TRBJ2-5; 7 bases agree with TRBD1. TRBV5-7 is marked as an open reading frame, function uncertain. CDR3 length equals 17 residues. With 3 bases clipped from V and 5 bases from J, the junction kept 16 bases outside the gene matches. The CDR3 region is CASSSPRTGPSWETQYF. CDR3 coding DNA: TGTGCCAGCAGCTCCCCGAGGACAGGCCCCTCGTGGGAGACCCAGTACTTC.

V is TRBV19 and J is TRBJ1-5, with D possibly being TRBD1 (5 bases). CDR1 and CDR2 (germline): LNHDA, SQIVND (reference sequence). The CDR3 has 15 amino acids. Trimming removed 5 bases at V and 0 bases at J, with 11 bases between. The CDR3 here is CASSGTFNSNQPQHF. The CDR3 region has the DNA TGTGCCAGTAGTGGGACCTTTAATAGCAATCAGCCCCAGCATTTT.

V usage is TRBV7-2 and J usage is TRBJ1-2; no reliable D call. CDR3 length equals 12 residues. Germline loops: CDR1 SGHTA, CDR2 FQGNSA. V was shortened by 3 bases and J by 1 base, with 3 bases between the two germline ends. CDR3 DNA sequence: TGTGCCAGCAGCTTCGTTAACTATGGCTACACCTTC. It yields the protein CASSFVNYGYTF. Supplemented by reference TRBV7-2 and TRBJ1-2, the full variable domain reads GAGVSQSPSNKVTEKGKDVELRCDPISGHTALYWYRQSLGQGLEFLIYFQGNSAPDKSGLPSDRFSAERTGGSVSTLTIQRTQQEDSAVYLCASSFVNYGYTFGSGTRLTVV.

This sequence joins TRBV7-9 and TRBJ2-2; weak D call: TRBD1 (6 bases). Germline CDR1 and CDR2: SEHNR and FQNEAQ (reference sequence). The V gene lost 2 bases and the J gene lost 4 bases, with 11 bases spanning the gap. The CDR3 spans 15 residues. The CDR3 DNA reads TGTGCCAGCAGCTTACTCCGAGGGGGCACCGGGGAGCTGTTTTTT. Translated, it gives CASSLLRGGTGELFF. Using reference TRBV7-9 and TRBJ2-2 for the parts outside the CDR3, the full variable domain is DTGVSQNPRHKITKRGQNVTFRCDPISEHNRLYWYRQTLGQGPEFLTYFQNEAQLEKSRLLSDRFSAERPKGSFSTLEIQRTEQGDSAMYLCASSLLRGGTGELFFGEGSRLTVL.

The CDR3 region is CASSSGQTYTGELFF. In nucleotides, the CDR3 is TGTGCCAGTAGCTCGGGACAGACCTACACCGGGGAGCTGTTTTTT. The rearrangement links TRBV19 to TRBJ2-2, with TRBD1 identical over 7 bases. Unmatched junction bases numbered 7, after V lost 6 bases and J lost 3 bases. The germline gives CDR1 LNHDA, CDR2 SQIVND (reference sequence). The CDR3 has 15 amino acids.

This chain connects TRBV4-2 to TRBJ2-3, with TRBD2 matching over 10 bases. CDR1 is LGHNA and CDR2 is YNFKEQ in the germline V gene. This CDR3 has 17 amino acids. V shed 3 bases and J 0 bases; nucleotides not matched to a gene: 6. The CDR3 DNA follows: TGTGCCAGCAGCCACTGGACTAGCGGAACTAGCACAGATACGCAGTATTTT. Translating it yields CASSHWTSGTSTDTQYF.

The V and J genes are TRBV10-3 and TRBJ1-1; D is perhaps TRBD1 (5 bases). Germline CDR1 reads ENHRY; CDR2 reads SYGVKD. V lost 0 bases to trimming and J lost 5 bases, with 13 bases between them. This CDR3 spans 15 amino acids. CDR3 sequence (DNA): TGTGCCATCAGTGAGTCGTTGGCAGGGCGGACTGAAGCTTTCTTT. Its protein is CAISESLAGRTEAFF.

This chain connects TRBV10-3 to TRBJ1-3; D gene uncertain. The CDR3 spans 14 residues. The germline V gene encodes CDR1 ENHRY and CDR2 SYGVKD. V was pared by 3 bases and J by 4 bases, with 10 bases between. The CDR3 protein is CAISDVLSGNTIYF. The CDR3 nucleotides read TGTGCCATCAGTGACGTACTCTCCGGAAACACCATATATTTT.

A remark on this clone: The conserved phenylalanine or tryptophan normally closing the CDR3 is absent here, so this likely arose from a read error. The genes are TRBV5-4 and TRBJ1-2; tentatively, D is TRBD1 (5 bases). The CDR3 loop spans 14 amino acids. Trimming removed 1 base from V and 4 bases from J, with 11 bases in between. Germline CDR1 SGHNT, CDR2 YYREEE (reference sequence). The CDR3 nucleotides are TGTGCCAGCAGCTTGAAGGGGTTGCGCTATGGCTACACCCTC. Translated: CASSLKGLRYGYTL.